The rows below give T cell receptor beta chains drawn from one sample of a study of shared clonotypes between healthy human individuals. Data came from immunoSEQ multiplex PCR; TCRdb stores just in-frame clones and leaves some out. The data contain about 470,000 clones, roughly 77% of them singletons. The sequencing sample was made of PBMCs. The receptors here all came from a woman aged 40 to 49 in good health. Some clones in this sample may be carry-over from other donors' samples. CDR3s include the opening cysteine and the closing phenylalanine or tryptophan. D genes are given only for firm matches. The listing skips clone size in some rows; elsewhere it reads once, few, many or a size class.

v_call,clone_size,d_call,j_call,cdr3_nt,cdr3_aa
TRBV18,.,.,TRBJ2-5,TGTGCCAGCTCTGGAGGATACCAAGAGACCCAGTACTTC,CASSGGYQETQYF
TRBV27,.,.,TRBJ1-5,TGTGCCAGCAGTCTCCTCGGGCAGCCCCAGCATTTT,CASSLLGQPQHF
TRBV13,.,TRBD2,TRBJ2-7,TGTGCCAGCAGCTCTTCCCTAGGAGGGCTAGCGGGACGGGAGCAGTACTTC,CASSSSLGGLAGREQYF
TRBV28,few,.,TRBJ2-1,TGTGCCAGCAGTTCCAGGAGGAGCTCCTACAATGAGCAGTTCTTC,CASSSRRSSYNEQFF
TRBV9,.,.,TRBJ2-1,TGTGCCAGCAGCGGAGGGACGGGGGCGTTTGTTAATGAGCAGTTCTTC,CASSGGTGAFVNEQFF
TRBV9,.,.,TRBJ2-4,TGTGCCAGCAGCGTAGGGCCAACCCCAACCGGGGTGGCCAAAAACATTCAGTACTTC,CASSVGPTPTGVAKNIQYF
TRBV7-9,.,.,TRBJ1-1,TGTGCCAGCAGCCCTGGCGGCTTGAACACTGAAGCTTTCTTT,CASSPGGLNTEAFF
TRBV7-2,many,TRBD2,TRBJ2-2,TGTGCCAGCAGCTTGGGACTAGCGGGAGGATCGACCGGGGAGCTGTTTTTT,CASSLGLAGGSTGELFF
TRBV9,.,.,TRBJ1-4,TGTGCCAGCAGCAGGGGCTCAAATGAAAAACTGTTTTTT,CASSRGSNEKLFF
TRBV30,.,.,TRBJ2-4,TGTGCCTGGAGCGTTCCGGGACTAGCCAAAAACATTCAGTACTTC,CAWSVPGLAKNIQYF
TRBV28,few,.,TRBJ1-4,TGTGCCAGCACCCTTAATGAAAAACTGTTTTTT,CASTLNEKLFF
TRBV30,.,.,TRBJ2-4,TGTGCCTGGAGACCAACGTGGCAGGTGTCGGCCAAAAACATTCAGTACTTC,CAWRPTWQVSAKNIQYF
TRBV30,.,.,TRBJ1-5,TGTGCCTGGAGTGTACTCGGGGTGCCCCAGCATTTT,CAWSVLGVPQHF
TRBV6-5,.,.,TRBJ2-7,TGTGCCAGCAGGCACCGGCCTGGCGAGCAGTACTTC,CASRHRPGEQYF
TRBV5-1,.,.,TRBJ2-7,TGCGCCAGCAGCATGACCGGTCTAAACTACGAGCAGTACTTC,CASSMTGLNYEQYF
TRBV4-3,.,.,TRBJ1-3,TGCGCCAGCAGCCAAGACCCACAGGAGCCCGGAAACACCATATATTTT,CASSQDPQEPGNTIYF
TRBV23-1,.,.,TRBJ2-7,TGCGCCAGCAGTCAATCGTCCGGGGGTCGCTACGAGCAGTACTTC,CASSQSSGGRYEQYF
TRBV27,.,.,TRBJ1-1,TGTGCCAGCAGTTTAACTACAGGTTGGAACACTGAAGCTTTCTTT,CASSLTTGWNTEAFF
TRBV11-2,.,.,TRBJ2-7,TGTGCCAGCAGCTCCATTGGGGGAGGCGAGCAGTACTTC,CASSSIGGGEQYF
TRBV5-1,.,.,TRBJ2-2,TGCGCCAGCAGCTTGGCCGCTACGCACACCGGGGAGCTGTTTTTT,CASSLAATHTGELFF
TRBV10-3,.,.,TRBJ1-1,TGTGCCATCAGCTCGGGACAATCGAACACTGAAGCTTTCTTT,CAISSGQSNTEAFF
TRBV4-3,.,TRBD2,TRBJ2-7,TGCGCCAGCAGCCAAGATTTGGCTAGCGGGGCCTACGAGCAGTACTTC,CASSQDLASGAYEQYF
TRBV6-5,.,.,TRBJ1-2,TGTGCCAGCAGCTCTAGGGGCTACACCTTC,CASSSRGYTF